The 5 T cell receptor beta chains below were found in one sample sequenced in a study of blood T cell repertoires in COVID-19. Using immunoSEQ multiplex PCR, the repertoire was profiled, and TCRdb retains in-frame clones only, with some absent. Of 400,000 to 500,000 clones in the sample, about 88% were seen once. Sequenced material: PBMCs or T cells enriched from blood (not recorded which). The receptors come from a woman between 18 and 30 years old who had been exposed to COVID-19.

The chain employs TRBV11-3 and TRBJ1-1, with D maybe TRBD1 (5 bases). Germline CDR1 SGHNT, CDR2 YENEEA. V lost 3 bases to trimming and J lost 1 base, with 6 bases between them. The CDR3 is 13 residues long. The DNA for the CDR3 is TGTGCCAGCAGCTTCGGGGGGAACACTGAAGCTTTCTTT. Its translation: CASSFGGNTEAFF.

The CDR3 is CASRATGDSNQPQHF. For the CDR3, the DNA is TGTGCCAGTAGAGCGACAGGGGATAGCAATCAGCCCCAGCATTTT. The chain carries TRBV19 and TRBJ1-5; TRBD1 matches 8 bases. V shed 6 bases and J 0 bases; nucleotides not matched to a gene: 4. The CDR3 length is 15 residues. Per the germline V gene, CDR1 is LNHDA and CDR2 is SQIVND (reference sequence).

The chain's CDR3 is CASSVETGIYNSPLHF. The CDR3 coding sequence is TGTGCCAGCAGCGTAGAAACAGGGATTTATAATTCACCCCTCCACTTT. The J gene is TRBJ1-6, the V gene TRBV9, with D tentatively TRBD1 (6 bases). V lost 0 bases to trimming and J lost 4 bases, with 11 bases between them. In germline, CDR1 is SGDLS, CDR2 YYNGEE. The CDR3 length is 16 residues.

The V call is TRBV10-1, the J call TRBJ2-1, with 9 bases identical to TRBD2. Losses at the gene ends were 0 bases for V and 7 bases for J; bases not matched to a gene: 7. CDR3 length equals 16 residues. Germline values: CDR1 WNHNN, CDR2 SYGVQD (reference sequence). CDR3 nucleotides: TGCGCCAGCAGTGAGTCGTGGCTAGCGGGGAGGAATGAGCAGTTCTTC. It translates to CASSESWLAGRNEQFF.

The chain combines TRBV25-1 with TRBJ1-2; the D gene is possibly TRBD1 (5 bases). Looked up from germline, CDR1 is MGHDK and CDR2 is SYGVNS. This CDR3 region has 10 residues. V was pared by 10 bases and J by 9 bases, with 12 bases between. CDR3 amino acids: CATNRYCYTF. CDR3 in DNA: TGTGCCACTAACAGGTACTGCTACACCTTC.